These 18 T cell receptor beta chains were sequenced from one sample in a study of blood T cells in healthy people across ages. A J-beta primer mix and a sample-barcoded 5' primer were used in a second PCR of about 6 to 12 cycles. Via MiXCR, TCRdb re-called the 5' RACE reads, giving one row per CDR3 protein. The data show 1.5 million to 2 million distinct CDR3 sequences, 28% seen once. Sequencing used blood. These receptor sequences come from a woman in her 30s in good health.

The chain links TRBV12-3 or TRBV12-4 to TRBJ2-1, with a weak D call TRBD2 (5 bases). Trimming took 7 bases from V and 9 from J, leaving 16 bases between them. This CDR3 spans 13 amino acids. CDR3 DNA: TGTGCCAGCACTCTAGCATCCGGTGGTGAGCAGTTCTTC. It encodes CASTLASGGEQFF.

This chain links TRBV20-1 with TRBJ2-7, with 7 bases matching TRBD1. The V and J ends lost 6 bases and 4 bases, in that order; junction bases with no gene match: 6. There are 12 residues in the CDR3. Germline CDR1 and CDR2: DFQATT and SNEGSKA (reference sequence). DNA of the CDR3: TGCAGTGCCCTTAAACAGGGGTACGAGCAGTACTTC. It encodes CSALKQGYEQYF.

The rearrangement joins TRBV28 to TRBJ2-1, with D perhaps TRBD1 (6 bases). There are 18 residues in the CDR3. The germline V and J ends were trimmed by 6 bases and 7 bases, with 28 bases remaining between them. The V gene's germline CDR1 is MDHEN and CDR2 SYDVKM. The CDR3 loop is CASSYHTGSVSFTNEQFF. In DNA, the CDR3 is TGTGCCAGCAGCTACCACACAGGGTCCGTTTCCTTTACAAATGAGCAGTTCTTC.

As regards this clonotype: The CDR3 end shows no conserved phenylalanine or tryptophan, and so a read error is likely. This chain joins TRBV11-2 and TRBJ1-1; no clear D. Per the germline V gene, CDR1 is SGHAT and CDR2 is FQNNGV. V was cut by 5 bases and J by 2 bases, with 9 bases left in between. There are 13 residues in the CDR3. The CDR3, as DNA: TGTGCCAGCAGCCTGACACAAAACACTGAAGCTTTCTTG. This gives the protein CASSLTQNTEAFL.

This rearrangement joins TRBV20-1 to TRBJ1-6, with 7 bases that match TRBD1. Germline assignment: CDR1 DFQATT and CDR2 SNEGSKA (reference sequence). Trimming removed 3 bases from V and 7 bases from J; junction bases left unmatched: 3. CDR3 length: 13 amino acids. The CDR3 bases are TGCAGTGCTAGGGAACAGGGGAATTCACCCCTCCACTTT. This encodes CSAREQGNSPLHF.

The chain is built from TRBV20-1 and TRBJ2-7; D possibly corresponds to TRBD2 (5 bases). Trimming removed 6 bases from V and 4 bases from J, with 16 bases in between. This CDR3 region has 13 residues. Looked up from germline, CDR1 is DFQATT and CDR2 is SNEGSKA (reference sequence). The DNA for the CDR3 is TGCAGTGCCCGAGGGTGGCGGTTATACGAGCAGTACTTC. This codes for CSARGWRLYEQYF.

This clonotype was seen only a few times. The CDR3 protein is CATSRDRIQGPHEQYF. The CDR3 DNA follows: TGTGCCACCAGCAGAGATCGAATACAGGGTCCGCACGAGCAGTACTTC. This sequence joins TRBV15 and TRBJ2-7; D possibly corresponds to TRBD1 (6 bases). The V end lost 0 bases, the J end lost 5 bases, and 17 bases lay between the germline ends. Per germline, CDR1 LNHNV and CDR2 YYDKDF (reference sequence). The CDR3 contains 16 residues.

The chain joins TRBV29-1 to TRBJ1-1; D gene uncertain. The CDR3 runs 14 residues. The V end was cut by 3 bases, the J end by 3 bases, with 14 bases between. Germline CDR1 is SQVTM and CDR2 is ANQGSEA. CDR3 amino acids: CSVDYSQLYTEAFF. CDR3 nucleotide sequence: TGCAGCGTTGATTATAGTCAGCTGTACACTGAAGCTTTCTTT.

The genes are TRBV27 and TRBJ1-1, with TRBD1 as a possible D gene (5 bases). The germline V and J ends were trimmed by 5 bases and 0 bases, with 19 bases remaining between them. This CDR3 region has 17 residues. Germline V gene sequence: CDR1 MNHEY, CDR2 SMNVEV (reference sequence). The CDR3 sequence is CASSRISTDRLNTEAFF. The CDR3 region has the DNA TGTGCCAGCAGTAGAATCTCGACTGACAGATTGAACACTGAAGCTTTCTTT.

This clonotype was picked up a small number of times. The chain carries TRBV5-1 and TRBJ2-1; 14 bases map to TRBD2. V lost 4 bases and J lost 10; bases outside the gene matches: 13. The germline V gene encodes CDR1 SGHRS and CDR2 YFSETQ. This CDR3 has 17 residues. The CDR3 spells CASSPSLTSGRAGEQFF. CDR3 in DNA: TGCGCCAGCAGCCCCTCCTTGACTAGCGGGAGGGCCGGAGAGCAGTTCTTC.

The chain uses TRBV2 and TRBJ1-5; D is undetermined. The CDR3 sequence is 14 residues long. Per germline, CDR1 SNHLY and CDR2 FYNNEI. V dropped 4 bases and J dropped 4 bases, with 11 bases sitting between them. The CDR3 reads CASSAQQKNQPQHF. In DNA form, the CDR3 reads TGTGCCAGCAGTGCTCAACAGAAAAATCAGCCCCAGCATTTT.

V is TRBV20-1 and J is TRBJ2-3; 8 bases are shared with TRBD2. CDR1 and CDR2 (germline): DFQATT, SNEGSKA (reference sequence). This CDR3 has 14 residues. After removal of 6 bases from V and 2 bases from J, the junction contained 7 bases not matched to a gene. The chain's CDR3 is CSAPPSGHTDTQYF. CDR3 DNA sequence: TGCAGTGCCCCACCTAGCGGGCACACAGATACGCAGTATTTT.

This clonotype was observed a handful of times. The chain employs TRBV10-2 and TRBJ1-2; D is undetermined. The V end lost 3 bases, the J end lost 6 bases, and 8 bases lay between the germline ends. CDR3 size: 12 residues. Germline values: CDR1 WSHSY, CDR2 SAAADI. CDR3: CASSDVKNGYTF. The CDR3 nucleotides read TGCGCCAGCAGTGATGTGAAGAATGGCTACACCTTC.

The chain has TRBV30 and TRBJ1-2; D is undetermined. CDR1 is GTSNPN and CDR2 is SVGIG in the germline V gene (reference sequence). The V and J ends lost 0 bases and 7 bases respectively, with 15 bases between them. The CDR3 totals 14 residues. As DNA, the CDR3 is TGTGCCTGGAGTGTTTCCTCCACCCCGAGTGGCTACACCTTC. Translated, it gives CAWSVSSTPSGYTF.

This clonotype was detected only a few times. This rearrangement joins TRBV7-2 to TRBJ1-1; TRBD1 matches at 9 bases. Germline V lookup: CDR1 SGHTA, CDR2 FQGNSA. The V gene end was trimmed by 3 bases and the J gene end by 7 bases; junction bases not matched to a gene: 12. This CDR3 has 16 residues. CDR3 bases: TGTGCCAGCAGCTTCAAACCGGGACAGGGAAGGGATGAAGCTTTCTTT. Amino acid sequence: CASSFKPGQGRDEAFF.

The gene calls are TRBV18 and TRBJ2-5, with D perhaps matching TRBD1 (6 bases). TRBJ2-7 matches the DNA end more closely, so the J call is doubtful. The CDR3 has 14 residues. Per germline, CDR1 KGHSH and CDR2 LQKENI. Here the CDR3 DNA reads TGTGCCAGCTCACCAAATGGGGGCCCGGTCGAGCAGTACTTC. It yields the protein CASSPNGGPVEQYF.

CDR3 DNA: TGTGCCAGCAGTTACTCGAAGGGGGGTGGCTACACCTTC. The encoded protein is CASSYSKGGGYTF. This sequence joins TRBV6-5 and TRBJ1-2, with TRBD1 as a possible D gene (6 bases). From germline, CDR1 is MNHEY and CDR2 SVGAGI. The CDR3 has 13 residues. Trimming stripped 0 bases from V and 7 bases from J, with 9 bases between.

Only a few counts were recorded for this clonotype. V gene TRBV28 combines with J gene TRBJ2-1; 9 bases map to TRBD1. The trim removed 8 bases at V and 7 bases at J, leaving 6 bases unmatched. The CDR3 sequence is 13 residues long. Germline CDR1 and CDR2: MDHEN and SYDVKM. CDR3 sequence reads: CASATGTGNEQFF. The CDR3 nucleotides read TGTGCCAGCGCAACCGGGACAGGGAATGAGCAGTTCTTC.